This T cell receptor beta chain was found in a study of cytomegalovirus exposure and HLA in healthy donors (dated by TCRdb to about 2017). In terms of the full investigation: A later analysis indicated that the 130 or so validation repertoires were generated on the platform also employed for the approximately 690 repertoires of the first cohort. The study aimed to test whether signatures of past pathogen exposure could be identified by cataloging public T cell receptors. Along with the approximately 650-subject first cohort, a separate validation cohort of over a hundred different subjects was used. High-throughput TCR immunosequencing, statistical association of individual TCRs with disease status, and machine learning were combined to predict cytomegalovirus infection status.

From the cysteine through the phenylalanine, the CDR3 covers 15 amino acids. The sequence is cut down to CDR3 DNA, 45 bases in frame from base 1. Separate from the roughly 650-subject first cohort, the validation cohort of some 130 subjects was the group to which the donors belonged. The method was the immunoSEQ multiplex PCR assay. The authors' analysis ran thus. A statistical classification framework was developed to diagnose cytomegalovirus status using the catalog of TCR beta chain sequences. TCRdb stores this immuneACCESS table with in-frame sequences only. Part of the clones is absent; in the studies checked, under half of the shortfall reflects unresolved V genes, and no reason is known for the rest. D and trimming were read from the DNA, whereas the V and J calls and clone size are those reported in that table. This sample is represented by some 61,000 clones; nearly 98% of them were singletons. Clones ranked in the top ten supply around 1.6% of the sample.

Regarding this clone: Its cognate antigen has yet to be identified. One base away there is no much larger clone; base qualities are not given.

Paper-wide results and their limitations: A later analysis lacked HLA typing for the validation cohort, so it scored co-occurrence in that cohort across all 110 or so repertoires. In the study, 164 TCR beta chains were listed as associated with cytomegalovirus. It was suggested by the authors that the approach could potentially be generalized to other disease states and immunological phenotypes. While some public TCRs were present in many individuals, most TCR sequences turned up only very rarely across donors. Three of the identified cytomegalovirus-associated TCR beta chains were confirmed in vitro to be specific for cytomegalovirus antigens. The classifier was reported to diagnose cytomegalovirus status with high specificity and sensitivity in both the original cohort and the validation cohort. A later analysis found that TCRs clustered in the first cohort also tended to co-occur in the 110 or so validation repertoires, with more than 90% of cluster scores above 0.

The sequence was obtained from a woman between 18 and 29 years old in good health and CMV-seropositive. The V and J genes are TRBV21-1 and TRBJ1-2; the D call of TRBD1 is as the table states it, not checked on the DNA. TRBV21-1 is a known pseudogene. The material sequenced was PBMCs. The base sequence is TGTGCCAGCAGCAAAGTACAGGGGGGTTACTATGGCTACACCTTC. Its translation reads: CASSKVQGGYYGYTF.